These 6 T cell receptor beta chains share one sample of origin, sequenced in a study of blood T cell repertoires in COVID-19. Here immunoSEQ multiplex PCR was the method, and the copy in TCRdb shows in-frame clones only, minus some. Of about 270,000 clones listed, 82% are singletons. Sequenced material: peripheral blood. The source of these receptors is a woman aged 18-30 years with acute or convalescent COVID-19.

The chain employs TRBV28 and TRBJ2-7; a possible D gene is TRBD1 (6 bases). Trimming cost V 6 bases and J 2 bases, with 14 bases left between them. Looked up from germline, CDR1 is MDHEN and CDR2 is SYDVKM. The CDR3 has 14 amino acids. The CDR3 DNA is TGTGCCAGCAGCTCTACAGGGTTCCCCTACGAGCAGTACTTC. It codes for CASSSTGFPYEQYF. The full variable domain, completed using reference TRBV28 and TRBJ2-7, is DVKVTQSSRYLVKRTGEKVFLECVQDMDHENMFWYRQDPGLGLRLIYFSYDVKMKEKGDIPEGYSVSREKKERFSLILESASTNQTSMYLCASSSTGFPYEQYFGPGTRLTVT.

The chain employs TRBV11-3 and TRBJ2-7; D uncertain. The V end was cut by 1 base, the J end by 0 bases, with 7 bases between. The CDR3 has 14 amino acids. CDR1 and CDR2 (germline): SGHNT, YENEEA. This CDR3 reads CASSLGSFSYEQYF. As DNA, the CDR3 is TGTGCCAGCAGCTTAGGAAGCTTCTCCTACGAGCAGTACTTC.

This clone was found once. The chain carries TRBV30 and TRBJ1-1, with 7 bases matching TRBD1. The length of the CDR3 is 13 residues. V shed 5 bases and J 2 bases; nucleotides not matched to a gene: 5. Germline-derived CDR1 and CDR2 are GTSNPN and SVGIG (reference sequence). The CDR3 nucleotides are TGTGCCTGGGGGGACAGTGGTAACACTGAAGCTTTCTTT. Amino acid sequence: CAWGDSGNTEAFF.

The chain recombines TRBV7-2 with TRBJ1-1; tentatively, D is TRBD1 (6 bases). Trimming took 1 base from V and 5 from J, leaving 14 bases between them. CDR3 length: 15 amino acids. The V gene's germline CDR1 is SGHTA and CDR2 FQGNSA. CDR3 DNA: TGTGCCAGCAGCTTAGGGCGGGGGCCGGGGACTGAAGCTTTCTTT. This codes for CASSLGRGPGTEAFF.

J is TRBJ2-5 and V is TRBV7-9; 7 bases map to TRBD1. The CDR3 is made up of 12 amino acids. V was clipped by 6 bases and J by 2 bases; unmatched bases: 0. Germline loops: CDR1 SEHNR, CDR2 FQNEAQ (reference sequence). CDR3 sequence: CASRQGQETQYF. The CDR3 region has the DNA TGTGCCAGCAGACAGGGGCAAGAGACCCAGTACTTC.

V and J are TRBV7-9 and TRBJ2-2, with D tentatively TRBD2 (6 bases). Trimming removed 3 bases from V and 3 bases from J, with 11 bases in between. Germline CDR1 SEHNR, CDR2 FQNEAQ (reference sequence). The CDR3 is 15 amino acids. In DNA, the CDR3 is TGTGCCAGCAGCTTTGGCGGGATACACACCGGGGAGCTGTTTTTT. This codes for CASSFGGIHTGELFF.